This T cell receptor beta chain was sequenced in a study of T cell responses to AZD1222 COVID-19 vaccine. Repertoires were generated with immunoSEQ multiplex PCR, while TCRdb's copy carries only in-frame clones and drops some. The sample holds fewer than 300,000 clones, approximately 95% seen once. This CDR3 region has 13 residues. The germline CDR1 and CDR2 sequences are MNHEY and SVGEGT. Trimming shortened V by 7 bases and J by 4 bases, and 14 bases separated the two germline ends. This specimen was peripheral blood, taken on day 0 of AZD1222 vaccination. This chain joins TRBV6-2 or TRBV6-3 and TRBJ2-7; D is perhaps TRBD2 (5 bases). This TCR derives from an adult in good health. CDR3 DNA: TGTGCCAGCATCCCCGCCCGAGGGTACGAGCAGTACTTC. Encoded protein: CASIPARGYEQYF.